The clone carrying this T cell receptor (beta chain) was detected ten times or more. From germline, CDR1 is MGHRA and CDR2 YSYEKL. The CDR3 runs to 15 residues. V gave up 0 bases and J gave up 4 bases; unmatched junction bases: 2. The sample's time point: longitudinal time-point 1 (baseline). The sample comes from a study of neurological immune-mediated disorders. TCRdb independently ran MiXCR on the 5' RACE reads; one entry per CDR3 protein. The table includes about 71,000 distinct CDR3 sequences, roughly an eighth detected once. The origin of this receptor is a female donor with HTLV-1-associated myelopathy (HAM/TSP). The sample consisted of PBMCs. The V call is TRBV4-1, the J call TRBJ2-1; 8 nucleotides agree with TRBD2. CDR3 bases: TGCGCCAGCAGCCAAGACGGGGGGGGGTACAATGAGCAGTTCTTC. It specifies CASSQDGGGYNEQFF.